The 8 T cell receptor beta chains given below trace back to one sample, sequenced in a study of early T cells in non-severe SARS-CoV-2 infection. A single record per CDR3 protein comes from TCRdb applying MiXCR to the 5' RACE reads. This table has some 26,000 distinct CDR3 sequences, roughly 4.2% appearing once. Source material: whole blood. The source is an adult who was a healthcare worker with PCR-confirmed SARS-CoV-2 infection or an uninfected control (not recorded which).

There are many counts of this clonotype. This chain links TRBV20-1 with TRBJ2-7, with 7 bases fitting TRBD2. Losses at the gene ends were 5 bases for V and 4 bases for J; bases not matched to a gene: 8. CDR3 length equals 13 residues. Germline assignment: CDR1 DFQATT and CDR2 SNEGSKA (reference sequence). The CDR3 reads CSAGLAGSYEQYF. The CDR3 bases are TGCAGTGCTGGGTTAGCGGGTAGTTACGAGCAGTACTTC.

This clonotype came up many times. The rearrangement uses TRBV5-1 and TRBJ2-7; D perhaps matches TRBD2 (5 bases). V was shortened by 4 bases and J by 4 bases, with 12 bases between the two germline ends. From germline, CDR1 is SGHRS and CDR2 YFSETQ. This CDR3 spans 13 amino acids. CDR3 residues: CASSAGPGYEQYF. The CDR3 DNA is TGCGCCAGCAGCGCGGGTCCCGGATACGAGCAGTACTTC.

The table lists this clonotype with many counts. V and J are TRBV5-1 and TRBJ2-1, with 10 bases identical to TRBD2. Germline V CDR1 and CDR2: SGHRS, YFSETQ. The CDR3 is 15 amino acids. V shed 2 bases and J 7 bases; nucleotides not matched to a gene: 6. The CDR3 region has the DNA TGCGCCAGCAGCTTTGAGGGACTAGCGTTGAATGAGCAGTTCTTC. It specifies CASSFEGLALNEQFF.

This clonotype showed up many times. This chain links TRBV12-3 or TRBV12-4 with TRBJ2-3, with TRBD2 matching over 13 bases. The CDR3 runs to 16 residues. The J segment lost 4 bases and the V segment lost 4 bases, leaving 5 bases of the junction unmatched. The DNA of the CDR3 is TGTGCCAGCAGTTCAACTAGCGGGAGGGTTGCAGATACGCAGTATTTT. Translation: CASSSTSGRVADTQYF.

The chain couples TRBV19 to TRBJ2-1; no clear D. CDR3 length: 16 residues. CDR1 LNHDA and CDR2 SQIVND come from the germline V gene (reference sequence). V dropped 1 base and J dropped 2 bases, with 12 bases sitting between them. CDR3 sequence (DNA): TGTGCCAGTAGTATAGCACGGGCAGCTCCCTACAATGAGCAGTTCTTC. Protein: CASSIARAAPYNEQFF.

This clonotype has at least ten counts. The chain combines TRBV2 with TRBJ1-5, with D unresolved. This CDR3 contains 12 residues. Germline CDR1 SNHLY, CDR2 FYNNEI. Trimming took off 6 bases at V and 6 bases at J, with 9 bases between the two ends. CDR3: CASRSGGQPQHF. The CDR3 region has the DNA TGTGCCAGCAGGAGTGGAGGTCAGCCCCAGCATTTT.

This clonotype was recorded at least ten times. V gene TRBV2 combines with J gene TRBJ1-5, with 8 bases identical to TRBD1. In germline, CDR1 is SNHLY, CDR2 FYNNEI. V lost 7 bases, J lost 4 bases, and 12 bases stayed unmatched. The CDR3 loop spans 16 amino acids. The CDR3 DNA is TGTGCCAGCAAGGCCACCGGGACAGGAGAAAATCAGCCCCAGCATTTT. This codes for CASKATGTGENQPQHF.

Many counts were recorded for this clonotype. V is TRBV28 and J is TRBJ2-1, with 8 bases matching TRBD1. Germline CDR1 reads MDHEN; CDR2 reads SYDVKM. V was clipped by 5 bases and J by 0 bases; unmatched bases: 3. This CDR3 is built from 15 residues. The CDR3 bases are TGTGCCAGCAGTAGGACAGGGCGCTCCTACAATGAGCAGTTCTTC. It specifies CASSRTGRSYNEQFF.